The 17 T cell receptor beta chains presented below share a single source sample, sequenced in a study of OX40 agonist ivuxolimab in advanced cancers. Here immunoSEQ multiplex PCR was the method, and the copy in TCRdb shows in-frame clones only, minus some. The sample has around 51,000 clones, 80% to 90% seen once; the top ten hold about 9.4%. The source material was CD4+ or CD8+ T cells sorted from blood, sampled in a trial of the OX40 agonist ivuxolimab. The receptors were gathered from an adult with an advanced solid tumor such as melanoma, head and neck, liver or kidney cancer.

In this sample, this clone turned up many times. V and J are TRBV18 and TRBJ2-1; 7 bases agree with TRBD1. V lost 6 bases and J lost 7; bases outside the gene matches: 9. CDR1 is KGHSH and CDR2 is LQKENI in the germline V gene. There are 14 residues in the CDR3. In nucleotides, the CDR3 is TGTGCCAGCTCCCGTAGGGACAGTAGGAATGAGCAGTTCTTC. Translating gives CASSRRDSRNEQFF.

V usage is TRBV28 and J usage is TRBJ2-1, with 10 positions matching TRBD2. The CDR3 is 15 residues long. V gave up 1 base and J gave up 9 bases; unmatched junction bases: 6. Looked up from germline, CDR1 is MDHEN and CDR2 is SYDVKM. This chain's CDR3 is CASSLSTSGFSEQFF. DNA for the CDR3: TGTGCCAGCAGTTTATCGACTAGCGGGTTTAGTGAGCAGTTCTTC.

The chain links TRBV19 to TRBJ2-6, with 7 bases aligning to TRBD1. J was trimmed by 0 bases and V by 3 bases; bases with no gene match: 5. Germline CDR1 LNHDA, CDR2 SQIVND (reference sequence). The CDR3 has 17 residues. The chain's CDR3 is CASSIWTGGSGANVLTF. CDR3 coding DNA: TGTGCCAGTAGTATTTGGACAGGAGGCTCTGGGGCCAACGTCCTGACTTTC.

By sample fraction, this clone is medium-sized. The J gene is TRBJ2-5, the V gene TRBV7-6; 8 bases are shared with TRBD1. J was trimmed by 5 bases and V by 4 bases; bases with no gene match: 6. Germline V gives CDR1 SGHVS, CDR2 FNYEAQ. The CDR3 loop spans 14 amino acids. The CDR3 coding sequence is TGTGCCAGCAGCTCCGGACAGGGTCGGGAGACCCAGTACTTC. It encodes CASSSGQGRETQYF.

The table lists this clone with a count of one. The V gene is TRBV9, the J gene TRBJ1-1; D gene ambiguous. Trimming cost V 0 bases and J 6 bases, with 9 bases left between them. Germline CDR1 reads SGDLS; CDR2 reads YYNGEE. The CDR3 sequence is 13 residues long. CDR3 nucleotide sequence: TGTGCCAGCAGCGTAGGCAGTTGGGCTGAAGCTTTCTTT. Translated: CASSVGSWAEAFF. Full variable domain (remainder filled in from reference TRBV9 and TRBJ1-1): DSGVTQTPKHLITATGQRVTLRCSPRSGDLSVYWYQQSLDQGLQFLIQYYNGEERAKGNILERFSAQQFPDLHSELNLSSLELGDSALYFCASSVGSWAEAFFGQGTRLTVV.

The chain employs TRBV4-2 and TRBJ2-1, with 9 bases lining up with TRBD2. The CDR3 is made up of 23 amino acids. Germline V gives CDR1 LGHNA, CDR2 YNFKEQ. V was pared by 0 bases and J by 8 bases, with 29 bases of the junction left unmatched. DNA of the CDR3: TGTGCCAGCAGCCAAGATTGGGCTAGCGGGGAGGCGGCGGGTCCCGTACTATGGGATGAGCAGTTCTTC. Translated, it gives CASSQDWASGEAAGPVLWDEQFF.

The rearrangement joins TRBV30 to TRBJ1-2; no definite D call. Trimming took 4 bases from V and 4 from J, leaving 7 bases between them. CDR3 size: 11 residues. Germline assignment: CDR1 GTSNPN and CDR2 SVGIG (reference sequence). The CDR3 nucleotides read TGTGCCTGGATTTCCGGCTATGGCTACACCTTC. Residues: CAWISGYGYTF.

The chain is built from TRBV7-6 and TRBJ1-2; 7 nucleotides match TRBD1. V was pared by 5 bases and J by 4 bases, with 4 bases of the junction left unmatched. Germline assignment: CDR1 SGHVS and CDR2 FNYEAQ. This CDR3 is built from 13 residues. CDR3 DNA sequence: TGTGCCAGCAGCCCCGGGGACAGCTATGGCTACACCTTC. Protein sequence: CASSPGDSYGYTF.

The rearrangement links TRBV5-1 to TRBJ2-1; D remains ambiguous. Trimming removed 4 bases at V and 9 bases at J, with 11 bases between. This CDR3 spans 12 amino acids. The V gene's germline CDR1 is SGHRS and CDR2 YFSETQ. The CDR3 sequence is CASSPDSTEQFF. DNA of the CDR3: TGCGCCAGCAGCCCAGACTCCACTGAGCAGTTCTTC.

The V gene is TRBV19, the J gene TRBJ2-7; possibly TRBD1 or TRBD2 for D (7 bases each). Trimming left V 5 bases short and J 2 bases short, with 13 bases between. There are 14 residues in the CDR3. Germline CDR1 is LNHDA and CDR2 is SQIVND (reference sequence). The CDR3 DNA reads TGTGCCAGTAGTGGGGGAGGGGGCCCCTACGAGCAGTACTTC. Its translation is CASSGGGGPYEQYF. Full variable domain (outside the CDR3, taken from reference TRBV19 and TRBJ2-7): DGGITQSPKYLFRKEGQNVTLSCEQNLNHDAMYWYRQDPGQGLRLIYYSQIVNDFQKGDIAEGYSVSREKKESFPLTVTSAQKNPTAFYLCASSGGGGPYEQYFGPGTRLTVT.

CDR3 region: CSVRTGESYEQYF. CDR3 coding DNA: TGCAGCGTGAGGACAGGGGAAAGCTACGAGCAGTACTTC. This chain connects TRBV29-1 to TRBJ2-7; 9 bases map to TRBD1. Germline V gives CDR1 SQVTM, CDR2 ANQGSEA. V shed 6 bases and J 3 bases; nucleotides not matched to a gene: 6. This CDR3 contains 13 residues.

The V gene is TRBV4-2, the J gene TRBJ2-7, with 12 bases matching TRBD2. Trimming took 1 base from V and 5 from J; bases not matched to a gene: 6. There are 16 residues in the CDR3. Germline CDR1 and CDR2: LGHNA and YNFKEQ. CDR3 nucleotides: TGTGCCAGCAGCCAAGCGGGACTAGCGGGTCTCGACGAGCAGTACTTC. This translates into CASSQAGLAGLDEQYF.

This chain connects TRBV9 to TRBJ2-7; 9 nucleotides match TRBD2. Trimming at V came to 2 bases and at J to 1 base, leaving 4 bases not matched to a gene. CDR1 and CDR2 (germline): SGDLS, YYNGEE. The CDR3 has 15 amino acids. CDR3 sequence (DNA): TGTGCCAGCAGCGTGGGTAGCGGGGGATCCTACGAGCAGTACTTC. Translating gives CASSVGSGGSYEQYF.

This chain uses TRBV13 with TRBJ2-7, with D possibly being TRBD1 or TRBD2 (5 bases each). V lost 3 bases to trimming and J lost 0 bases, with 15 bases between them. The germline gives CDR1 PRHDT, CDR2 FYEKMQ (reference sequence). CDR3 length equals 16 residues. The CDR3 coding sequence is TGTGCCAGCAGCTTCAGAACCGGGACGGACTCCTACGAGCAGTACTTC. Translating gives CASSFRTGTDSYEQYF.

The J gene is TRBJ1-2, the V gene TRBV19, with 8 bases fitting TRBD1. This CDR3 contains 15 residues. The ends lost 7 bases at V and 4 bases at J; junction bases unmatched: 11. CDR1 is LNHDA and CDR2 is SQIVND in the germline V gene (reference sequence). The CDR3 region is CASTPSAGGGYGYTF. DNA for the CDR3: TGTGCCAGTACTCCGTCGGCAGGGGGCGGCTATGGCTACACCTTC.

The rearrangement links TRBV5-1 to TRBJ2-3; D ambiguous. V shed 4 bases and J shed 2 bases, with 5 bases lying between them. The germline gives CDR1 SGHRS, CDR2 YFSETQ. The length of the CDR3 is 12 residues. The DNA of the CDR3 is TGCGCCAGCAGCCCCTCCACAGATACGCAGTATTTT. This sequence encodes CASSPSTDTQYF.

The chain recombines TRBV9 with TRBJ1-1, with D tentatively TRBD1 (5 bases). The germline V gene has CDR1 SGDLS and CDR2 YYNGEE. The CDR3 is 14 residues long. Trimming removed 4 bases at V and 7 bases at J, with 17 bases between. The CDR3 sequence: CASSPPRGSGEAFF. The CDR3 coding sequence is TGTGCCAGCAGCCCCCCCCGGGGCTCGGGTGAAGCTTTCTTT. Full variable domain (missing parts from reference TRBV9 and TRBJ1-1): DSGVTQTPKHLITATGQRVTLRCSPRSGDLSVYWYQQSLDQGLQFLIQYYNGEERAKGNILERFSAQQFPDLHSELNLSSLELGDSALYFCASSPPRGSGEAFFGQGTRLTVV.